These 29 T cell receptor beta chains came from one sample sequenced in a study of blood T cells in healthy people across ages. A second PCR, run for roughly 7 to 11 cycles, used a sample-barcoded 5' primer plus a J-beta primer mix. MiXCR, applied by TCRdb to the 5' RACE reads, yields one record per CDR3 protein. The sample records about 640,000 distinct CDR3 sequences, approximately 30% being singletons. The sequenced sample was blood. All receptors derive from an elderly woman in good health.

The chain has TRBV25-1 and TRBJ1-2; the match to TRBD1 covers 9 bases. Germline trimming cut 0 bases from V and 6 bases from J; bases unmatched to any gene: 11. Germline V gene data show CDR1 as MGHDK and CDR2 as SYGVNS. The CDR3 is 17 residues long. The CDR3 spells CASSEYAGTGRRDGYTF. The CDR3 region has the DNA TGTGCCAGCAGTGAATATGCGGGGACAGGGCGAAGGGATGGCTACACCTTC.

The rearrangement joins TRBV30 to TRBJ1-4; TRBD1 is a possible D gene (5 bases). Germline V CDR1 and CDR2: GTSNPN, SVGIG (reference sequence). The CDR3 loop spans 13 amino acids. With 1 base removed from V and 7 bases from J, the gap between germline ends came to 10 bases. Here the CDR3 reads CAWSARAGEKLFF. As DNA, the CDR3 is TGTGCCTGGAGTGCCAGGGCGGGTGAAAAACTGTTTTTT.

Relative to its sample, this clonotype is medium-sized. The V call is TRBV7-3, the J call TRBJ2-7; possibly TRBD1 for D (6 bases). Germline loops: CDR1 SGHTA, CDR2 FQGTGA. The CDR3 length is 15 residues. Trimming cost V 5 bases and J 3 bases, with 17 bases left between them. As DNA, the CDR3 is TGTGCCAGCAGCGCGAATCCGGGACACCACTACGAGCAGTACTTC. Encoded protein: CASSANPGHHYEQYF.

J is TRBJ2-5 and V is TRBV20-1; D gene uncertain. Per germline, CDR1 DFQATT and CDR2 SNEGSKA (reference sequence). The V end was cut by 3 bases, the J end by 4 bases, with 9 bases between. The CDR3 has 12 residues. CDR3 bases: TGCAGTGCTAGTAGGTCAGGAGAGACCCAGTACTTC. Translated, it gives CSASRSGETQYF.

The V gene is TRBV7-3, the J gene TRBJ1-2, with 8 bases lining up with TRBD1. The CDR3 sequence is 15 residues long. Germline CDR1 is SGHTA and CDR2 is FQGTGA. V lost 5 bases to trimming and J lost 3 bases; unmatched junction nucleotides: 8. CDR3 DNA: TGTGCCAGCAGCCCCAAACCGACAGGGGACTATGGCTACACCTTC. Protein sequence: CASSPKPTGDYGYTF.

The chain joins TRBV19 to TRBJ2-4; 9 bases are a match to TRBD1. The CDR3 is made up of 14 amino acids. Germline V gene lookup returns CDR1 LNHDA and CDR2 SQIVND (reference sequence). V lost 5 bases and J lost 6; bases outside the gene matches: 5. The CDR3 DNA follows: TGTGCCAGTAGTCCGACAGGGGGAACAAACATTCAGTACTTC. As protein: CASSPTGGTNIQYF.

About this clonotype: A much larger clone lies a single base off, so this may be a read error. The V gene is TRBV20-1, the J gene TRBJ2-5, with 12 nucleotides matching TRBD2. Trimming at V came to 1 base and at J to 11 bases, leaving 14 bases not matched to a gene. Germline loops: CDR1 DFQATT, CDR2 SNEGSKA (reference sequence). The CDR3 is made up of 16 amino acids. CDR3 amino acids: CSARVASGGAGNEQYF. The CDR3, as DNA: TGCAGTGCTAGAGTGGCTAGCGGGGGGGCAGGGAATGAGCAGTACTTC.

This clonotype was detected many times. This chain joins TRBV3-1 and TRBJ2-1, with TRBD2 as a possible D gene (6 bases). This CDR3 comprises 14 residues. Deletions cut 2 bases from V and 9 bases from J, with 14 bases between. In germline, CDR1 is LGHDT, CDR2 YNNKEL (reference sequence). The CDR3 is CASSQRRSGTEQFF. CDR3 sequence (DNA): TGTGCCAGCAGCCAAAGACGTAGCGGCACTGAGCAGTTCTTC.

This clonotype was observed at least ten times. The CDR3 spells CASSPGLAKTDTQYF. In DNA form, the CDR3 reads TGCGCCAGCAGCCCAGGACTAGCGAAGACAGATACGCAGTATTTT. This chain joins TRBV5-1 and TRBJ2-3; 9 bases map to TRBD2. Looked up from germline, CDR1 is SGHRS and CDR2 is YFSETQ. The CDR3 has 15 amino acids. V was clipped by 4 bases and J by 3 bases; unmatched bases: 6.

This clonotype has ten or more counts. V gene TRBV20-1 combines with J gene TRBJ2-1, with 7 bases fitting TRBD2. The CDR3 sequence is 15 residues long. Trimming removed 4 bases from V and 4 bases from J; junction bases left unmatched: 10. Germline CDR1 and CDR2: DFQATT and SNEGSKA (reference sequence). The CDR3 spells CSAKVWRELYNEQFF. As DNA, the CDR3 is TGCAGTGCTAAAGTTTGGCGGGAGTTATACAATGAGCAGTTCTTC.

Comment on this clonotype: A read error is possible here, since a much larger clone lies one base away. The chain is built from TRBV11-2 and TRBJ2-5; the D is unclear. The CDR3 consists of 13 residues. Germline assignment: CDR1 SGHAT and CDR2 FQNNGV. The V gene lost 5 bases and the J gene lost 5 bases, with 12 bases spanning the gap. The CDR3 DNA sequence: TGTGCCAGCAGCCCCCTGGTAGGGGAGACCCAGTACTTC. Protein: CASSPLVGETQYF.

To note about this clonotype: Germline and junction disagree at one end, which may indicate a read error. The V and J genes are TRBV10-3 and TRBJ1-1; weak D call: TRBD1 (5 bases). CDR1 is ENHRY and CDR2 is SYGVKD in the germline V gene. This CDR3 comprises 13 residues. CDR3 protein: CAIKSGLNTGAFF. The CDR3 DNA follows: TGTGCCATCAAATCGGGGCTGAACACTGGAGCTTTCTTT.

At least ten counts were recorded for this clonotype. V usage is TRBV6-5 and J usage is TRBJ2-7; maybe TRBD2 (6 bases). This CDR3 region has 11 residues. CDR1 MNHEY and CDR2 SVGAGI come from the germline V gene. V dropped 6 bases and J dropped 3 bases, with 6 bases sitting between them. Here the CDR3 DNA reads TGTGCCAGCAGGGGACTCTACGAGCAGTACTTC. This translates into CASRGLYEQYF.

This clonotype was picked up many times. The rearrangement uses TRBV7-3 and TRBJ1-5; perhaps TRBD1 as D (5 bases). V dropped 0 bases and J dropped 5 bases, with 8 bases sitting between them. The CDR3 extends over 14 amino acids. Germline CDR1 reads SGHTA; CDR2 reads FQGTGA. CDR3 nucleotide sequence: TGTGCCAGCAGCTTAACCGGAGGGGATCAGCCCCAGCATTTT. Translation gives CASSLTGGDQPQHF.

Remarks on this clonotype: One junction end does not reproduce the germline sequence, and a read error may be involved. The chain carries TRBV7-8 and TRBJ2-1, with TRBD2 matching over 8 bases. Germline V gene sequence: CDR1 SGHVS, CDR2 FQNEAQ. CDR3 length equals 15 residues. The CDR3 reads CASSLGGGRRDERFF. In DNA, the CDR3 is TGTGCCAGCAGCTTAGGCGGGGGGCGTCGCGATGAGCGGTTCTTC.

The chain uses TRBV12-3 or TRBV12-4 and TRBJ1-5; TRBD1 matches 8 bases. This CDR3 spans 15 amino acids. V was clipped by 2 bases and J by 6 bases; unmatched bases: 6. CDR3 sequence reads: CASSLQGAVAQPQHF. CDR3 bases: TGTGCCAGCAGTTTACAGGGGGCGGTGGCTCAGCCCCAGCATTTT.

This clonotype was counted many times. This chain links TRBV7-3 with TRBJ2-5; D unresolved. CDR3 length: 13 residues. Germline CDR1 SGHTA, CDR2 FQGTGA. Trimming took 7 bases from V and 6 from J, leaving 15 bases between them. CDR3: CASTTGPGKTQYF. CDR3 DNA: TGTGCCAGCACCACCGGACCAGGAAAGACCCAGTACTTC.

This clonotype was observed at least ten times. This chain joins TRBV20-1 and TRBJ1-6, with D tentatively TRBD1 (5 bases). This CDR3 spans 15 amino acids. Germline values: CDR1 DFQATT, CDR2 SNEGSKA (reference sequence). Trimming took off 2 bases at V and 0 bases at J, with 8 bases between the two ends. This chain's CDR3 is CSARPGTSYNSPLHF. The CDR3, as DNA: TGCAGTGCTAGACCGGGGACCTCCTATAATTCACCCCTCCACTTT.

This clonotype showed up many times. Possible read error: a much larger clone is one base away. The chain links TRBV24-1 to TRBJ2-5, with 12 bases matching TRBD2. The V and J ends lost 9 bases and 11 bases, in that order; junction bases with no gene match: 9. In germline, CDR1 is KGHDR, CDR2 SFDVKD. The CDR3 is 13 residues long. The chain's CDR3 is CATGLAGSNEQYF. CDR3 in DNA: TGTGCCACCGGACTAGCGGGGAGTAATGAGCAGTACTTC.

In its sample, this clonotype was seen a few times. The J gene is TRBJ1-6, the V gene TRBV3-1, with D possibly TRBD1 on 6 matching bases. The germline V gene has CDR1 LGHDT and CDR2 YNNKEL (reference sequence). The germline V and J ends were trimmed by 4 bases and 7 bases, with 11 bases remaining between them. CDR3 length equals 14 residues. CDR3 in DNA: TGTGCCAGCAGCCGGGGACAAGTGAATTCACCCCTCCACTTT. Translating gives CASSRGQVNSPLHF.

This clonotype has just one count. The chain recombines TRBV7-9 with TRBJ2-7, with 9 bases that match TRBD2. CDR1 and CDR2 from the germline V gene are SEHNR and FQNEAQ (reference sequence). With 3 bases clipped from V and 5 bases from J, the junction kept 2 bases outside the gene matches. The CDR3 has 13 residues. The CDR3 region has the DNA TGTGCCAGCAGCTTTGCGGGGGGGAACGAGCAGTACTTC. Residues: CASSFAGGNEQYF.

V and J are TRBV12-3 or TRBV12-4 and TRBJ2-3, with D possibly TRBD2 on 5 matching bases. The CDR3 sequence is 15 residues long. Trimming removed 5 bases at V and 4 bases at J, with 16 bases between. Here the CDR3 reads CASSPARTSPDTQYF. CDR3 DNA sequence: TGTGCCAGCAGTCCCGCCCGTACTAGTCCAGATACGCAGTATTTT.

The V and J genes are TRBV13 and TRBJ2-5; no definite D call. The end of the DNA fits TRBJ2-4 better, so the J call may be wrong. CDR1 and CDR2 (germline): PRHDT, FYEKMQ (reference sequence). This CDR3 has 13 amino acids. Written as DNA, the CDR3 is TGTGCCAGCAGCTTAGGTCGAGCCAACATTCAGTACTTC. This encodes CASSLGRANIQYF.

This clonotype was recorded many times. The chain combines TRBV20-1 with TRBJ2-5, with 14 bases fitting TRBD2. This CDR3 spans 16 amino acids. The germline V gene encodes CDR1 DFQATT and CDR2 SNEGSKA (reference sequence). V was pared by 5 bases and J by 0 bases, with 5 bases of the junction left unmatched. In DNA, the CDR3 is TGCAGTGCTGGACTAGCGGGGGGACTATACCAAGAGACCCAGTACTTC. This codes for CSAGLAGGLYQETQYF.

Ten or more counts support this clonotype. The rearrangement joins TRBV12-5 to TRBJ1-2; tentatively, D is TRBD1 (6 bases). V gave up 2 bases and J gave up 10 bases, with 14 bases separating them. This CDR3 has 13 residues. Germline CDR1 LGHNT, CDR2 FRNRAP. CDR3 region: CASGLRTTGSYTF. The CDR3 bases are TGTGCTAGTGGTTTGAGGACGACAGGTTCCTACACCTTC.

This clonotype was seen more than once but under ten times. An end of the junction does not agree with germline; a read error may underlie this. The rearrangement joins TRBV29-1 to TRBJ2-3, with 11 bases identical to TRBD2. Germline V gene sequence: CDR1 SQVTM, CDR2 ANQGSEA. The CDR3 runs to 13 residues. The CDR3: CSVNSGGGRRWLF. Written as DNA, the CDR3 is TGCAGCGTTAATAGCGGGGGGGGAAGACGCTGGCTTTTT.

This rearrangement joins TRBV6-1 to TRBJ1-5; tentatively, D is TRBD1 (6 bases). In germline, CDR1 is MNHNS, CDR2 SASEGT. Trimming left V 4 bases short and J 5 bases short, with 18 bases between. The CDR3 sequence is 16 residues long. In nucleotides, the CDR3 is TGTGCCAGCAGTGGCACAGGGCCGGGACTGGATCAGCCCCAGCATTTT. It translates to CASSGTGPGLDQPQHF.

This clonotype was counted many times. The chain has TRBV28 and TRBJ1-1; 8 bases are a match to TRBD1. The CDR3 spans 16 residues. The V and J ends lost 1 base and 7 bases, in that order; junction bases with no gene match: 11. The germline V gene encodes CDR1 MDHEN and CDR2 SYDVKM. In DNA, the CDR3 is TGTGCCAGCAGTTTATTACCCCCGGGGACAGGTGTTGAAGCTTTCTTT. Protein: CASSLLPPGTGVEAFF.

This clonotype has ten or more counts. The V call is TRBV3-1, the J call TRBJ1-2; tentative D call: TRBD1 (6 bases). This CDR3 spans 14 amino acids. Germline V gene data show CDR1 as LGHDT and CDR2 as YNNKEL (reference sequence). Trimming removed 5 bases from V and 5 bases from J, with 15 bases in between. The CDR3 DNA sequence: TGTGCCAGCAGCTATGACCTACAGGGATATGGCTACACCTTC. Translation: CASSYDLQGYGYTF.